Below, 14 T cell receptor beta chains from the same sample are listed, as sequenced in a study of shared clonotypes between healthy human individuals (dated by TCRdb to the early 2020s). Libraries came from the immunoSEQ multiplex PCR assay. Held by TCRdb, this immuneACCESS table contains in-frame sequences only and omits some clones. Under half of the omission traces to an unresolved V gene where checked; the cause of the rest is unknown. The sample table holds 740,000 or so clones, of which roughly 73% were seen once. The top ten constitute around 1.7% of the sample. Sequenced material: memory CD4+ T cells sorted from blood. The cell subset or site label, as the study defines it: CD45RA-negative fraction. Receptor source: a woman younger than 45 in good health.

The chain links TRBV11-1 to TRBJ2-5, with 7 bases matching TRBD1. This CDR3 contains 14 residues. Per the germline V gene, CDR1 is SGHAT and CDR2 is FQDESV (reference sequence). V was clipped by 7 bases and J by 0 bases; unmatched bases: 5. The CDR3 DNA reads TGTGCCAGCATCCCTGACAGGGACCAAGAGACCCAGTACTTC. Translating it yields CASIPDRDQETQYF.

This clone was detected a few times. The rearrangement uses TRBV9 and TRBJ2-5; TRBD1 aligns across 9 bases. Trimming took 0 bases from V and 9 from J; bases not matched to a gene: 6. Germline CDR1 and CDR2: SGDLS and YYNGEE. CDR3 length equals 14 residues. CDR3 protein: CASSVVETGGAQYF. Here the CDR3 DNA reads TGTGCCAGCAGCGTAGTCGAGACAGGGGGGGCCCAGTACTTC.

The CDR3 DNA reads TGTGCCAGCAGCCAAGGCCCCAAGGGACAGGGGAATTCGAATTACGAGCAGTACTTC. Amino acid sequence: CASSQGPKGQGNSNYEQYF. V gene TRBV4-2 combines with J gene TRBJ2-5; 10 nucleotides agree with TRBD1. The assigned J gene may be wrong: the sequence end matches TRBJ2-7 better. This CDR3 has 19 residues. CDR1 LGHNA and CDR2 YNFKEQ come from the germline V gene.

The V and J genes are TRBV7-9 and TRBJ2-1; 13 nucleotides line up with TRBD2. V trimming: 5 bases; J trimming: 14 bases; junction bases outside the gene matches: 12. The CDR3 is 15 residues long. Germline CDR1 is SEHNR and CDR2 is FQNEAQ (reference sequence). CDR3 amino acids: CASSLEGLAGEGEFF. CDR3 bases: TGTGCCAGCAGCCTAGAAGGACTAGCGGGAGAGGGCGAGTTCTTC.

J is TRBJ2-3 and V is TRBV28; D remains unclear. V lost 6 bases and J lost 5, with 9 bases in between. Germline V lookup: CDR1 MDHEN, CDR2 SYDVKM. The CDR3 runs to 12 residues. CDR3 sequence: CASRNLEDTQYF. In DNA form, the CDR3 reads TGTGCCAGCAGAAACCTCGAAGATACGCAGTATTTT.

This chain joins TRBV5-1 and TRBJ2-7; D ambiguous. The CDR3 loop spans 14 amino acids. V was cut by 5 bases and J by 2 bases, with 14 bases left in between. CDR1 is SGHRS and CDR2 is YFSETQ in the germline V gene. The CDR3 DNA follows: TGCGCCAGCAGTCCGACCCTAACGGCCTACGAGCAGTACTTC. Its translation is CASSPTLTAYEQYF.

This clone is a singleton in its sample. The V gene is TRBV10-3, the J gene TRBJ1-2, with D uncertain. This CDR3 contains 15 residues. Germline V CDR1 and CDR2: ENHRY, SYGVKD. The V end was cut by 0 bases, the J end by 0 bases, with 8 bases between. In DNA, the CDR3 is TGTGCCATCAGTGAGTCCGGCAGCCCTAACTATGGCTACACCTTC. This gives the protein CAISESGSPNYGYTF.

This clone was seen more than once but under ten times. The chain couples TRBV14 to TRBJ1-2; D is ambiguous. The CDR3 has 13 amino acids. Trimming removed 4 bases from V and 2 bases from J, with 8 bases in between. The V gene's germline CDR1 is SGHDN and CDR2 FVKESK. The CDR3 spells CASSPGRNYGYTF. The CDR3 DNA follows: TGTGCCAGCAGCCCCGGACGGAACTATGGCTACACCTTC.

The rearrangement links TRBV5-1 to TRBJ2-2, with D perhaps matching TRBD2 (6 bases). CDR3 size: 15 residues. V was shortened by 3 bases and J by 5 bases, with 14 bases between the two germline ends. CDR1 is SGHRS and CDR2 is YFSETQ in the germline V gene. The CDR3 here is CASSYGTEGTGELFF. For the CDR3, the DNA is TGCGCCAGCAGCTATGGGACGGAGGGGACCGGGGAGCTGTTTTTT.

The rearrangement joins TRBV5-1 to TRBJ2-7; the D call may be TRBD1 or TRBD2 (5 bases each). The CDR3 has 17 residues. Germline CDR1 SGHRS, CDR2 YFSETQ. Trimming shortened V by 3 bases and J by 6 bases, and 25 bases separated the two germline ends. The CDR3: CASSSMYDSGLGGEQYF. For the CDR3, the DNA is TGCGCCAGCAGCTCGATGTACGATTCGGGGCTGGGTGGCGAGCAGTACTTC.

The chain uses TRBV6-5 and TRBJ2-7, with TRBD2 matching 8 bases. After removal of 4 bases from V and 7 bases from J, the junction contained 15 bases not matched to a gene. This CDR3 region has 16 residues. The germline V gene has CDR1 MNHEY and CDR2 SVGAGI. CDR3 region: CASSSSLGAGVGEQYF. CDR3 DNA sequence: TGTGCCAGCAGTTCCTCCTTAGGAGCGGGAGTTGGAGAGCAGTACTTC.

This clone is a singleton in its sample. This same CDR3 is encoded by further DNA sequences in the sample. This chain connects TRBV28 to TRBJ1-5, with unresolved D. Looked up from germline, CDR1 is MDHEN and CDR2 is SYDVKM. This CDR3 comprises 12 residues. V was trimmed by 6 bases and J by 4 bases, leaving 7 bases between them. The CDR3 sequence: CASSPPNQPQHF. For the CDR3, the DNA is TGTGCCAGCAGCCCGCCAAATCAGCCCCAGCATTTT.

The chain is built from TRBV18 and TRBJ2-5; perhaps TRBD1 as D (5 bases). The V end was cut by 6 bases, the J end by 5 bases, with 16 bases between. Germline V gene sequence: CDR1 KGHSH, CDR2 LQKENI. The CDR3 is made up of 14 amino acids. CDR3 nucleotides: TGTGCCAGCTCCGACTCAGGGCTTCGGGAGACCCAGTACTTC. It codes for CASSDSGLRETQYF.

V gene TRBV6-1 combines with J gene TRBJ2-1, with TRBD2 identical over 9 bases. CDR1 MNHNS and CDR2 SASEGT come from the germline V gene. Trimming cost V 5 bases and J 15 bases; bases outside gene matches: 8. This CDR3 spans 12 amino acids. In DNA, the CDR3 is TGTGCCAGCAGTAAGACTAGCGGTTTATGGTTCTTC. This codes for CASSKTSGLWFF.